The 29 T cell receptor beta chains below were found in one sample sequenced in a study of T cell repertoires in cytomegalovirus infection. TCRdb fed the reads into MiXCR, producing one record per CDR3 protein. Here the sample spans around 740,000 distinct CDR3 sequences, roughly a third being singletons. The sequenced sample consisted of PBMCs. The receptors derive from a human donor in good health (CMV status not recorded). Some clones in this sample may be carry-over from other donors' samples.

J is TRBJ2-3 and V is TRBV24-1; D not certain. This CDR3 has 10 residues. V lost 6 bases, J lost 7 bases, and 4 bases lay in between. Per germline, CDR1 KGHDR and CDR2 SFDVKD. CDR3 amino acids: CATSRNTQYF. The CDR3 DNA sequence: TGTGCCACCAGTCGTAATACGCAGTATTTT.

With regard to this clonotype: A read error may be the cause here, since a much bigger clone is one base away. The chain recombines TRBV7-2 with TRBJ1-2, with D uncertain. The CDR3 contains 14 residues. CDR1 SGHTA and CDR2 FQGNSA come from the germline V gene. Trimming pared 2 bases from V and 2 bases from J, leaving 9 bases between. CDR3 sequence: CASSLWAPNYGYTF. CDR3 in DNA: TGTGCCAGCAGCTTATGGGCTCCCAACTATGGCTACACCTTC.

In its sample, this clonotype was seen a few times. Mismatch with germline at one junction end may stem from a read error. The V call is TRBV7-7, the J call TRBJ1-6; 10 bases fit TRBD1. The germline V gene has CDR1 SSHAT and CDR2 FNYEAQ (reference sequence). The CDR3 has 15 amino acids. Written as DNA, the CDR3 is TGTGCTAGCAGCCTGACAGGGGGCAAAAATTCACCCCTCCACTTT. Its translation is CASSLTGGKNSPLHF.

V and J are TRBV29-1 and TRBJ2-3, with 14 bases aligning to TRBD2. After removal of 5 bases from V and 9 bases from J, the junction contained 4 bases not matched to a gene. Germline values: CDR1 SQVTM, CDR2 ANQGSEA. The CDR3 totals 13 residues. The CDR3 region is CSVPGLAGATQYF. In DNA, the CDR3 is TGCAGCGTTCCGGGACTAGCGGGGGCAACGCAGTATTTT.

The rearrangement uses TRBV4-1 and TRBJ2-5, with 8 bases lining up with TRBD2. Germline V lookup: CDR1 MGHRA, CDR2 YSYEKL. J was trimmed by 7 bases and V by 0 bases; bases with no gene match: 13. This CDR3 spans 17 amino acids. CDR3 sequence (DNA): TGCGCCAGCAGCCAAGATAGCGCCCCGTCCCGGGAGGGGACCCAGTACTTC. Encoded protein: CASSQDSAPSREGTQYF.

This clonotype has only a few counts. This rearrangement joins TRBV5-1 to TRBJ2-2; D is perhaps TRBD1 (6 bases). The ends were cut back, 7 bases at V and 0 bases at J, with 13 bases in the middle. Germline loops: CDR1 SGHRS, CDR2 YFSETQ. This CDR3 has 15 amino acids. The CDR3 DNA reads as TGCGCCAGCGGGACCGGACAGACGAACACCGGGGAGCTGTTTTTT. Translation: CASGTGQTNTGELFF.

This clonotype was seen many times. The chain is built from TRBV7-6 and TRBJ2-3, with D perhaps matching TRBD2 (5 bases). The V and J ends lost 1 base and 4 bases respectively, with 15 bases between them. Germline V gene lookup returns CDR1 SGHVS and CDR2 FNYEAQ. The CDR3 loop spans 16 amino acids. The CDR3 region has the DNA TGTGCCAGCAGCTTAGGCCTAGAGGGCCCCCCAGATACGCAGTATTTT. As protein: CASSLGLEGPPDTQYF.

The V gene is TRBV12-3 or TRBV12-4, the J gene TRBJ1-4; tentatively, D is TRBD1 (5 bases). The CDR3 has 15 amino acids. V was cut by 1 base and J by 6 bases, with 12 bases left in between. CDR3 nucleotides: TGTGCCAGCAGTTTAGGCGGGGCAGGATATGAAAAACTGTTTTTT. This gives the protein CASSLGGAGYEKLFF.

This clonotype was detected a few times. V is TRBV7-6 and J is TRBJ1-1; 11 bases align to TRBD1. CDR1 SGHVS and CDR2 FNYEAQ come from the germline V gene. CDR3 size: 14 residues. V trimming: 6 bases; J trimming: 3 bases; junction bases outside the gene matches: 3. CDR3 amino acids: CASRDRGRDTEAFF. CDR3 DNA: TGTGCCAGCAGGGACAGGGGGCGCGACACTGAAGCTTTCTTT.

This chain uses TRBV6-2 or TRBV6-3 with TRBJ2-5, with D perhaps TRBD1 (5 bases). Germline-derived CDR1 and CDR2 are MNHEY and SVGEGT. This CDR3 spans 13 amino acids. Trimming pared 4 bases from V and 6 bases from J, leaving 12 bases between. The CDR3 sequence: CASSWAGPQTQYF. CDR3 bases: TGTGCCAGCAGTTGGGCAGGGCCGCAGACCCAGTACTTC.

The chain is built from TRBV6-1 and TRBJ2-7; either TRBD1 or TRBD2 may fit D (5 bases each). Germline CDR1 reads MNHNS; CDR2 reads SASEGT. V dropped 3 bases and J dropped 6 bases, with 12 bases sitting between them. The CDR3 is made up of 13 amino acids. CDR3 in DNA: TGTGCCAGCAGTGATTTGAGGGGAAGCGAGCAGTACTTC. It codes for CASSDLRGSEQYF.

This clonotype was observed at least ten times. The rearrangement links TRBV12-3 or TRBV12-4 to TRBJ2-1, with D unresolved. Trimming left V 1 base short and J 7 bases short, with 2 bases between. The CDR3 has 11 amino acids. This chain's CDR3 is CASSLENEQFF. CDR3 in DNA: TGTGCCAGCAGTTTAGAGAATGAGCAGTTCTTC.

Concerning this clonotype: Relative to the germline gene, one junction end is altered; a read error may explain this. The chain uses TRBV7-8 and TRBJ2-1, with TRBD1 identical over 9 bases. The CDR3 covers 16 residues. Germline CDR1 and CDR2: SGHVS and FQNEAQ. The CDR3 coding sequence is TGTGTCAGCAGCTTATGGCGGGACAGGGTCCACAATGAGCAGTTCTTC. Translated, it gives CVSSLWRDRVHNEQFF.

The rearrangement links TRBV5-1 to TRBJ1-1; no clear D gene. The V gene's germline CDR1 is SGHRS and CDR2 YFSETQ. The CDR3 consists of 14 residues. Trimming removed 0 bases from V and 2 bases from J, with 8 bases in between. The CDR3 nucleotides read TGCGCCAGCAGCTTGGATTCGGCTAACACTGAAGCTTTCTTT. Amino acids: CASSLDSANTEAFF.

CDR3 residues: CASRSAGTALHMNYGYTF. DNA of the CDR3: TGTGCCAGCAGGTCAGCCGGGACAGCTCTCCATATGAACTATGGCTACACCTTC. This chain joins TRBV6-6 and TRBJ1-2; 7 bases align to TRBD1. The CDR3 has 18 amino acids. Trimming cost V 6 bases and J 2 bases; bases outside gene matches: 18. Germline-derived CDR1 and CDR2 are MNHNY and SVGAGI (reference sequence).

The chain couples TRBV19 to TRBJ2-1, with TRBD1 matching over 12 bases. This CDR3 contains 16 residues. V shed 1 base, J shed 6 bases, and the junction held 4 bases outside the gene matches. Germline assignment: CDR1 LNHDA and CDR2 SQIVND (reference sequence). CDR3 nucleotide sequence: TGTGCCAGTAGTATAGCTTTGGGACAGGGGGCCAATGAGCAGTTCTTC. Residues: CASSIALGQGANEQFF.

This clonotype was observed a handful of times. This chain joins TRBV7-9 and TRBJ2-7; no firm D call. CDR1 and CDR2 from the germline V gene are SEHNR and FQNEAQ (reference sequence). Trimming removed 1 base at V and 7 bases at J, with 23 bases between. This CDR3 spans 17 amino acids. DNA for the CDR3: TGTGCCAGCAGCTTAGATGTGCGAGGCCCCCTTTCTTGGGAGCAGTACTTC. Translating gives CASSLDVRGPLSWEQYF.

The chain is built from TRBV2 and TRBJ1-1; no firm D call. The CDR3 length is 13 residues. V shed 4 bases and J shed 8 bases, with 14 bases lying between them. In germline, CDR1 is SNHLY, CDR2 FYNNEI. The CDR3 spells CASSVVGKSEAFF. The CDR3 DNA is TGTGCCAGCAGTGTGGTGGGGAAGTCAGAAGCTTTCTTT. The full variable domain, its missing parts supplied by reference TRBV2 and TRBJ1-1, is EPEVTQTPSHQVTQMGQEVILRCVPISNHLYFYWYRQILGQKVEFLVSFYNNEISEKSEIFDDQFSVERPDGSNFTLKIRSTKLEDSAMYFCASSVVGKSEAFFGQGTRLTVV.

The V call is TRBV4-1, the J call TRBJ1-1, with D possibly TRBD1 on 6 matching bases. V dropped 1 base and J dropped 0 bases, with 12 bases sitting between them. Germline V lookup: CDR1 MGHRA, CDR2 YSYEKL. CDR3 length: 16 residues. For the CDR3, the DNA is TGCGCCAGCAGCCAAGGCCACCGACAGGTGAACACTGAAGCTTTCTTT. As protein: CASSQGHRQVNTEAFF.

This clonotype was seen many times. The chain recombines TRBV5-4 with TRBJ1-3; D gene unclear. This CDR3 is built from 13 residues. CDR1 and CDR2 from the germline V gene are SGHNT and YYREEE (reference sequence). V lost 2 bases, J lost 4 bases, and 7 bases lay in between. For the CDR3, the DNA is TGTGCCAGCAGCTTTGGGCAAGGAAACACCATATATTTT. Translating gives CASSFGQGNTIYF.

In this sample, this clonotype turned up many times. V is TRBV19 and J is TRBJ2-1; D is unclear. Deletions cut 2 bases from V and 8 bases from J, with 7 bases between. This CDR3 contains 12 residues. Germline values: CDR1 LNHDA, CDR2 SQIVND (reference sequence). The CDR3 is CASSISSDEQFF. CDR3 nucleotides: TGTGCCAGTAGTATATCCAGCGATGAGCAGTTCTTC.

The CDR3 DNA follows: TGTGCCAGCAGCTTAGGGACCCTAGAGAACACCGGGGAGCTGTTTTTT. Translated, it gives CASSLGTLENTGELFF. J is TRBJ2-2 and V is TRBV11-3; the D is unclear. This CDR3 region has 16 residues. V was shortened by 1 base and J by 1 base, with 10 bases between the two germline ends. Germline V CDR1 and CDR2: SGHNT, YENEEA.

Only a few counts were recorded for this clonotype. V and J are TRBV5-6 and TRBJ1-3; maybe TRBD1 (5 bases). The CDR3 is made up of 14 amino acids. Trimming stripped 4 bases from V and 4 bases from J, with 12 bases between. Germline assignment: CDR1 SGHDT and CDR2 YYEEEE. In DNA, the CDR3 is TGTGCCAGCAGCCAAGGGGCGAACGGAAACACCATATATTTT. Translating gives CASSQGANGNTIYF.

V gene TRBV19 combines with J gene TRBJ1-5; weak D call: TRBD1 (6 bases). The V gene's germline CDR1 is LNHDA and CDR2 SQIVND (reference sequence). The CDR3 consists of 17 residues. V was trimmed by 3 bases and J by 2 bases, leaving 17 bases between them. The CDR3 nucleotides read TGTGCCAGTAGTATTAATCAGGGGACCTACGGCAATCAGCCCCAGCATTTT. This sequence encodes CASSINQGTYGNQPQHF.

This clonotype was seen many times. The CDR3 nucleotides are TGTGCCAGCAGAACCGGGTCCCGCTCTGGGGCCAACGTCCTGACTTTC. Amino acids: CASRTGSRSGANVLTF. The V call is TRBV6-1, the J call TRBJ2-6; D remains ambiguous. In germline, CDR1 is MNHNS, CDR2 SASEGT. CDR3 size: 16 residues. The V gene lost 6 bases and the J gene lost 0 bases, with 12 bases spanning the gap.

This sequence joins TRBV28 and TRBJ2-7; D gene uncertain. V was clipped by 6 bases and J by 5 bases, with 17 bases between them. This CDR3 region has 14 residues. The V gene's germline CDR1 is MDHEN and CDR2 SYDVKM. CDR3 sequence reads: CASSSIRPWDEQYF. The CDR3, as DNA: TGTGCCAGCAGCTCTATAAGACCCTGGGACGAGCAGTACTTC.

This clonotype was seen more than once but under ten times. For the CDR3, the DNA is TGTGCCAGTAGTATAGTGACAGATAGTGAGCAGTTCTTC. This sequence encodes CASSIVTDSEQFF. J is TRBJ2-1 and V is TRBV19; a possible D gene is TRBD1 (5 bases). This CDR3 has 13 residues. CDR1 is LNHDA and CDR2 is SQIVND in the germline V gene (reference sequence). The V gene lost 1 base and the J gene lost 9 bases, with 10 bases spanning the gap.

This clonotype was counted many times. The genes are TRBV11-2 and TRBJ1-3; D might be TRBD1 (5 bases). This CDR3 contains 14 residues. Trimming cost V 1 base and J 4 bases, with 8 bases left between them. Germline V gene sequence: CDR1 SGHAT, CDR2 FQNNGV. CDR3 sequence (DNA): TGTGCCAGCAGCTTAGGCGGGGCGGGAAACACCATATATTTT. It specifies CASSLGGAGNTIYF.

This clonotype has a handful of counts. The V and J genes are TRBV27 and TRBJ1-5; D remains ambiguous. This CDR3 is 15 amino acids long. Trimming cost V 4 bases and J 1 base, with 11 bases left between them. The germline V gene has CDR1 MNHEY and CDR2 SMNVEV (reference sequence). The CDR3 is CASSSDFLSNQPQHF. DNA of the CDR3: TGTGCCAGCAGTTCTGATTTTCTGAGCAATCAGCCCCAGCATTTT.